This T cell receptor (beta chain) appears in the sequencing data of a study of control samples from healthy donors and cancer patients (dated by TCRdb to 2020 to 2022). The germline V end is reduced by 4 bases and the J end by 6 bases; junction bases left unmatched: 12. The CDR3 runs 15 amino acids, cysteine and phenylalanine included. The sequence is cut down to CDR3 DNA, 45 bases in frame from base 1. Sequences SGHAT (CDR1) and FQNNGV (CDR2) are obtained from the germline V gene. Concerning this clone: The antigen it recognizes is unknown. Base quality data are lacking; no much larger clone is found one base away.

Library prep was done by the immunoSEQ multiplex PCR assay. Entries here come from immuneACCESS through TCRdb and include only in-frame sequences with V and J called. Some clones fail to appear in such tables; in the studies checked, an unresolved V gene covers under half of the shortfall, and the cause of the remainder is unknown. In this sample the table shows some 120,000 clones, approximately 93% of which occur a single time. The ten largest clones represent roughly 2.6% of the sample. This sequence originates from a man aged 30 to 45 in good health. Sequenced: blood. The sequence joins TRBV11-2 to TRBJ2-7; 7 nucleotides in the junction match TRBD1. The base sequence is TGTGCCAGCAGCTCCCCACAGGGGATCCCAGCCGAGCAGTACTTC. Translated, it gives CASSSPQGIPAEQYF.